This TCR beta chain appears in the sequencing data of a study of T cell repertoires in cytomegalovirus infection. This clonotype was seen at least ten times. The antigen remains undetermined. TCRdb re-derived calls from the reads in MiXCR, one entry per CDR3 protein. This table holds 150,000 or so distinct CDR3 sequences, 20% to 25% found once. The sequence came from a human donor in good health (CMV status not recorded). Some clones in this sample may be carry-over from other donors' samples. The sequencing here drew on CD8+ T cells from cultured PBMCs, taken from culture after CMV antigen stimulation.

This CDR3 reads CASSPGQVYNQPQHF. The CDR3 DNA is TGTGCCAGCAGCCCCGGACAGGTTTACAATCAGCCCCAGCATTTT. This chain links TRBV7-2 with TRBJ1-5, with TRBD1 matching 7 bases. CDR1 and CDR2 from the germline V gene are SGHTA and FQGNSA. The CDR3 has 15 residues. V was pared by 5 bases and J by 3 bases, with 7 bases of the junction left unmatched.